Detailed here is one T cell receptor (beta chain). Its antigen is undetermined. Replicate PCRs run on sorted subsets employed 150 to 250 ng DNA, approximately 30,000 T cell genomes. Assay: immunoSEQ multiplex PCR; the TCRdb copy retains only in-frame clones and omits some. The data show approximately 1.5 million clones, approximately 98% seen once. The source of the sample is a study of shared clonotypes between healthy human individuals. Study results and caveats: Read depth was anticipated to influence clonotype sharing among donors.

CDR3 length equals 16 residues. Germline V gene data show CDR1 as KGHSH and CDR2 as LQKENI. Trimming took 1 base from V and 0 from J, leaving 10 bases between them. J is TRBJ2-1 and V is TRBV18; perhaps D is TRBD1 or TRBD2 (5 bases each). This receptor was identified in a man younger than 45 in good health. Sample: naive CD4+ T cells sorted from blood. Indicated subset: CD45RA+ positively selected. CDR3: CASSPRPGSSYNEQFF. The CDR3 bases are TGTGCCAGCTCACCACGACCAGGGAGCTCCTACAATGAGCAGTTCTTC.